This TCR beta chain was recovered during a study of blood T cell repertoires in COVID-19. As for the study in general: Acute and convalescent COVID-19 samples came from the United States, Italy and Spain.

The V end was cut by 6 bases, the J end by 4 bases, with 12 bases between. This CDR3 has 13 amino acids. Germline V gene data show CDR1 as SNHLY and CDR2 as FYNNEI. Some clones are missing from TCRdb's copy, which holds only in-frame ones; the method was immunoSEQ multiplex PCR. In the table there are tens of thousands of clones, roughly 86% of which are singletons. Material for sequencing was peripheral blood. The receptor's source is a woman between 45 and 60 years old with acute or convalescent COVID-19. V is TRBV2 and J is TRBJ1-2; D remains unclear. DNA for the CDR3: TGTGCCAGCAGCGCCGGCGGCAGCTATGGCTACACCTTC. Its protein is CASSAGGSYGYTF. Full variable domain (missing parts from reference TRBV2 and TRBJ1-2): EPEVTQTPSHQVTQMGQEVILRCVPISNHLYFYWYRQILGQKVEFLVSFYNNEISEKSEIFDDQFSVERPDGSNFTLKIRSTKLEDSAMYFCASSAGGSYGYTFGSGTRLTVV.